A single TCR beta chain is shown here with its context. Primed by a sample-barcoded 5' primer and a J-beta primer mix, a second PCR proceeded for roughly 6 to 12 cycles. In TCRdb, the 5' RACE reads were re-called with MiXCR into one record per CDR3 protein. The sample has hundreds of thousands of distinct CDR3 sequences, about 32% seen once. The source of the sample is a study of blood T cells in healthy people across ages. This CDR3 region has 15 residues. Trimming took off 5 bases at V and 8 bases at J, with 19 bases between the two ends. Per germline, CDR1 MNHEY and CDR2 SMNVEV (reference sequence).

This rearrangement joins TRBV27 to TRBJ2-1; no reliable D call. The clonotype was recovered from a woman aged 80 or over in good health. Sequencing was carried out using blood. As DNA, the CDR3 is TGTGCCAGCAGTGCGCGCCCCGGGCGGTATGATGAGCAGTTCTTC. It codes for CASSARPGRYDEQFF.